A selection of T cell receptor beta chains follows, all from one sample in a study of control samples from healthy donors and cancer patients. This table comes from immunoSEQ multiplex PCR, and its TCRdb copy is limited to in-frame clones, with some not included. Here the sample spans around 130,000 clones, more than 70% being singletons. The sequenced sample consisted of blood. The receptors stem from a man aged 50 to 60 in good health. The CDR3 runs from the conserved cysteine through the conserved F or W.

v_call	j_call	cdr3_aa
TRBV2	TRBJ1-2	CASSVLQTYGYTF
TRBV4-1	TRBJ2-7	CASSQWTGGGEQYF
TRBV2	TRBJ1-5	CASRQGYQNQPQHF
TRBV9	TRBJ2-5	CASSSGEGVETQYF
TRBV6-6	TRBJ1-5	CASSYSIIQPQHF
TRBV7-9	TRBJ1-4	CASSLVGGATNEKLFF
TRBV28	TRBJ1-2	CASTTGTYGYTF
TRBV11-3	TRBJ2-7	CASSLKPPGHPSYEQYF
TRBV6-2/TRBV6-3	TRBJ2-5	CASSYTGKETQYF
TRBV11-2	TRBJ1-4	CASSPGTGGEKLFF
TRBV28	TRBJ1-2	CASRPGQHYGYTF
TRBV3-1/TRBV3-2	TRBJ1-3	CASSQVPGAGNTIYF